The 32 T cell receptor beta chains below were found in one sample sequenced in a study of identical twins. TCRdb re-analysed the 5' RACE reads in MiXCR, keeping a single row per CDR3 protein. The table includes roughly 540,000 distinct CDR3 sequences, roughly a fifth detected once. These data also featured in a second study, about T cells expressing NK-cell markers.

The sequenced sample consisted of CD4+ T cells sorted from blood. The receptors were sampled from a woman in her late teens or twenties in good health.

This clonotype was counted ten times or more. CDR3 residues: CASSEGYGYTF. DNA of the CDR3: TGCGCCAGCAGTGAGGGTTATGGCTACACCTTC. The J gene is TRBJ1-2, the V gene TRBV5-1; unclear D gene. In germline, CDR1 is SGHRS, CDR2 YFSETQ. Deletions cut 5 bases from V and 5 bases from J, with 7 bases between. The CDR3 length is 11 residues.

The chain carries TRBV6-1 and TRBJ2-3; D is possibly TRBD1 (5 bases). V was shortened by 5 bases and J by 3 bases, with 9 bases between the two germline ends. This CDR3 has 13 amino acids. The germline gives CDR1 MNHNS, CDR2 SASEGT. CDR3 sequence: CASSKKGTDTQYF. CDR3 in DNA: TGTGCCAGCAGTAAGAAGGGGACAGATACGCAGTATTTT.

The chain uses TRBV6-1 and TRBJ1-2; a weak D match, TRBD1 (5 bases). CDR3 length: 14 residues. The germline CDR1 and CDR2 sequences are MNHNS and SASEGT. Trimming pared 4 bases from V and 8 bases from J, leaving 17 bases between. The CDR3 spells CASSAGRGNQGYTF. The CDR3 nucleotides are TGTGCCAGCAGTGCAGGGCGAGGGAACCAAGGCTACACCTTC.

This clonotype was recorded a few times. This sequence joins TRBV2 and TRBJ1-1; 9 bases map to TRBD1. CDR3 length: 15 amino acids. CDR1 and CDR2 (germline): SNHLY, FYNNEI. V lost 5 bases to trimming and J lost 4 bases; unmatched junction nucleotides: 8. This chain's CDR3 is CASSRRTGAGTEAFF. The CDR3 DNA reads as TGTGCCAGCAGTCGCAGGACAGGGGCGGGCACTGAAGCTTTCTTT.

The genes are TRBV20-1 and TRBJ1-1; D is perhaps TRBD1 (6 bases). V lost 2 bases and J lost 1, with 11 bases in between. The CDR3 contains 14 residues. Germline V CDR1 and CDR2: DFQATT, SNEGSKA (reference sequence). CDR3 region: CSARPLTGNTEAFF. The CDR3 bases are TGCAGTGCTAGACCATTGACAGGGAACACTGAAGCTTTCTTT.

The rearrangement uses TRBV29-1 and TRBJ1-1; possibly TRBD1 for D (6 bases). CDR3 length equals 10 residues. Trimming left V 6 bases short and J 10 bases short, with 12 bases between. Germline CDR1 and CDR2: SQVTM and ANQGSEA. This chain's CDR3 is CSVVGGRAFF. The CDR3 nucleotides read TGCAGCGTCGTCGGGGGCCGAGCTTTCTTT.

This clonotype was recorded at least ten times. This chain joins TRBV12-3 or TRBV12-4 and TRBJ1-5; D gene ambiguous. The CDR3 length is 14 residues. Between the trimmed V and J ends, which lost 1 base and 5 bases, there was a span of 9 bases. As DNA, the CDR3 is TGTGCCAGCAGTTTAGGCAGGCCGGATCAGCCCCAGCATTTT. It encodes CASSLGRPDQPQHF.

About this clonotype itself: The junction departs from germline at one end; a sequencing error may be responsible. Here the CDR3 reads CSAGPGQTVVF. CDR3 nucleotide sequence: TGCAGTGCGGGGCCGGGCCAGACTGTGGTCTTC. The chain recombines TRBV20-1 with TRBJ2-1; possibly TRBD1 for D (5 bases). Germline V CDR1 and CDR2: DFQATT, SNEGSKA (reference sequence). This CDR3 has 11 amino acids.

The chain recombines TRBV28 with TRBJ2-7; a weak D match, TRBD2 (6 bases). The CDR3 totals 16 residues. The germline V gene has CDR1 MDHEN and CDR2 SYDVKM. Trimming stripped 4 bases from V and 1 base from J, with 17 bases between. The CDR3 DNA sequence: TGTGCCAGCAGTTCCCACCCGGGCGGGGAGTCCTACGAGCAGTACTTC. Translating it yields CASSSHPGGESYEQYF. Variable domain in full (rest from reference TRBV28 and TRBJ2-7): DVKVTQSSRYLVKRTGEKVFLECVQDMDHENMFWYRQDPGLGLRLIYFSYDVKMKEKGDIPEGYSVSREKKERFSLILESASTNQTSMYLCASSSHPGGESYEQYFGPGTRLTVT.

This clonotype has only a few counts. The rearrangement links TRBV2 to TRBJ1-1, with a weak D call TRBD1 (6 bases). There are 13 residues in the CDR3. CDR1 and CDR2 (germline): SNHLY, FYNNEI. V gave up 1 base and J gave up 4 bases, with 7 bases separating them. CDR3: CASSEEGGTEAFF. The CDR3 DNA sequence: TGTGCCAGCAGTGAAGAGGGGGGCACTGAAGCTTTCTTT.

The sample holds a few counts of this clonotype. The chain uses TRBV12-3 or TRBV12-4 and TRBJ1-3, with no clear D. The CDR3 covers 12 residues. Between the trimmed V and J ends, which lost 8 bases and 7 bases, there was a span of 12 bases. The DNA of the CDR3 is TGTGCCAGCTCAGGCGGAGCGAACACCATATATTTT. Protein product: CASSGGANTIYF.

The chain recombines TRBV12-5 with TRBJ1-3; no firm D call. V lost 5 bases and J lost 11, with 10 bases in between. Germline CDR1 LGHNT, CDR2 FRNRAP. This CDR3 region has 11 residues. CDR3 DNA sequence: TGTGCTAGTGGTCCAGATGCATCCATATATTTT. Its protein product is CASGPDASIYF.

The rearrangement uses TRBV6-6 and TRBJ2-7, with a tentative D call TRBD1 (5 bases). V was clipped by 6 bases and J by 2 bases, with 11 bases between them. Looked up from germline, CDR1 is MNHNY and CDR2 is SVGAGI (reference sequence). The CDR3 loop spans 13 amino acids. The CDR3 DNA follows: TGTGCCAGCAGATCGACAGCAACCTACGAGCAGTACTTC. This gives the protein CASRSTATYEQYF.

The chain is built from TRBV9 and TRBJ2-2; D may be TRBD1 (6 bases). Germline V CDR1 and CDR2: SGDLS, YYNGEE. Trimming shortened V by 0 bases and J by 3 bases, and 12 bases separated the two germline ends. CDR3 length: 16 residues. In nucleotides, the CDR3 is TGTGCCAGCAGCGTAGGGGGGCAGGGGTACACCGGGGAGCTGTTTTTT. This sequence encodes CASSVGGQGYTGELFF.

The rearrangement joins TRBV3-1 to TRBJ2-3; D unclear. Germline CDR1 reads LGHDT; CDR2 reads YNNKEL (reference sequence). The CDR3 has 12 residues. The ends were cut back, 1 base at V and 9 bases at J, with 8 bases in the middle. The CDR3 DNA is TGTGCCAGCAGCCAAGCTGAGTTAACGCAGTATTTT. Translating it yields CASSQAELTQYF.

The V call is TRBV29-1, the J call TRBJ2-3; TRBD2 aligns across 11 bases. Germline values: CDR1 SQVTM, CDR2 ANQGSEA. The CDR3 is made up of 15 amino acids. The V segment lost 4 bases and the J segment 4 bases; nucleotides outside the gene matches: 7. This CDR3 reads CSVVIAGGPSDTQYF. The CDR3 DNA reads as TGCAGCGTTGTAATAGCGGGGGGGCCTTCAGATACGCAGTATTTT.

This sequence joins TRBV9 and TRBJ2-3; 14 nucleotides agree with TRBD2. The junction had 4 bases not matched to a gene; V was cut back by 2 bases and J by 2 bases. In germline, CDR1 is SGDLS, CDR2 YYNGEE. There are 17 residues in the CDR3. CDR3 loop: CASSVRGLAGVTDTQYF. The CDR3 nucleotides are TGTGCCAGCAGCGTGAGGGGACTAGCGGGAGTCACAGATACGCAGTATTTT.

This chain joins TRBV2 and TRBJ2-5; no clear D gene. This CDR3 is 13 amino acids long. V was shortened by 1 base and J by 5 bases, with 8 bases between the two germline ends. The germline CDR1 and CDR2 sequences are SNHLY and FYNNEI. CDR3 residues: CASSEGDWETQYF. The CDR3, as DNA: TGTGCCAGCAGTGAAGGGGATTGGGAGACCCAGTACTTC. The full variable domain, in which reference TRBV2 and TRBJ2-5 provide the parts outside the CDR3, is EPEVTQTPSHQVTQMGQEVILRCVPISNHLYFYWYRQILGQKVEFLVSFYNNEISEKSEIFDDQFSVERPDGSNFTLKIRSTKLEDSAMYFCASSEGDWETQYFGPGTRLLVL.

The V gene is TRBV5-1, the J gene TRBJ2-1; D tentatively reads TRBD1 or TRBD2 (5 bases each). Trimming cost V 3 bases and J 5 bases, with 12 bases left between them. The germline CDR1 and CDR2 sequences are SGHRS and YFSETQ. CDR3 length: 14 residues. The CDR3 DNA is TGCGCCAGCAGCTCCGGGACCTCAAACAATGAGCAGTTCTTC. Protein product: CASSSGTSNNEQFF.

The chain is built from TRBV15 and TRBJ1-5; D perhaps matches TRBD1 (5 bases). This CDR3 has 16 residues. The ends were cut back, 3 bases at V and 7 bases at J, with 19 bases in the middle. The germline V gene has CDR1 LNHNV and CDR2 YYDKDF (reference sequence). As DNA, the CDR3 is TGTGCCACCAGCAGCAACTTCCCCCAGGGAACCCAGCCCCAGCATTTT. This gives the protein CATSSNFPQGTQPQHF.

As concerns this clonotype: A clone one base away is much larger, so this may be a read error. The chain has TRBV20-1 and TRBJ1-1; 7 nucleotides match TRBD1. J was trimmed by 6 bases and V by 5 bases; bases with no gene match: 15. This CDR3 is 15 amino acids long. Germline values: CDR1 DFQATT, CDR2 SNEGSKA (reference sequence). CDR3 protein: CSALHVYRGVAEAFF. The CDR3 nucleotides read TGCAGTGCTCTCCACGTTTACAGGGGTGTCGCTGAAGCTTTCTTT.

This clonotype was detected only a few times. This rearrangement joins TRBV20-1 to TRBJ2-1, with D perhaps TRBD2 (5 bases). The CDR3 covers 14 residues. V was shortened by 0 bases and J by 10 bases, with 16 bases between the two germline ends. Germline CDR1 reads DFQATT; CDR2 reads SNEGSKA (reference sequence). As DNA, the CDR3 is TGCAGTGCTAGAGATCCCCTAGCCGCGAAAGAGCAGTTCTTC. Protein sequence: CSARDPLAAKEQFF.

The rearrangement links TRBV4-3 to TRBJ2-1; the D is unclear. V lost 0 bases and J lost 6, with 9 bases in between. The CDR3 is made up of 14 amino acids. The germline V gene encodes CDR1 LGHNA and CDR2 YSLEER. CDR3 loop: CASSQEFGINEQFF. The CDR3 DNA sequence: TGCGCCAGCAGCCAAGAATTTGGTATCAATGAGCAGTTCTTC.

There are a few counts of this clonotype. A read error may account for a junction end that differs from germline. The chain carries TRBV5-1 and TRBJ2-7; 10 bases agree with TRBD2. From germline, CDR1 is SGHRS and CDR2 YFSETQ. This CDR3 has 13 amino acids. The CDR3 DNA reads as TGCGCCAGCAGCTTGGCGGCTAGCGGGAGACTGAACTTC. Encoded protein: CASSLAASGRLNF.

This clonotype was observed a few times. V is TRBV7-6 and J is TRBJ2-1; 8 bases match TRBD2. Per germline, CDR1 SGHVS and CDR2 FNYEAQ. The CDR3 totals 17 residues. Germline trimming cut 5 bases from V and 7 bases from J; bases unmatched to any gene: 16. The CDR3 sequence is CASSRTRAGAGRNEQFF. CDR3 bases: TGTGCCAGCAGCCGTACCCGAGCGGGAGCAGGGAGGAATGAGCAGTTCTTC. Complete variable domain (other parts from reference TRBV7-6 and TRBJ2-1): GAGVSQSPRYKVTKRGQDVALRCDPISGHVSLYWYRQALGQGPEFLTYFNYEAQQDKSGLPNDRFSAERPEGSISTLTIQRTEQRDSAMYRCASSRTRAGAGRNEQFFGPGTRLTVL.

This clonotype was detected only a few times. V gene TRBV5-6 combines with J gene TRBJ1-4; no firm D call. The V end lost 2 bases, the J end lost 5 bases, and 16 bases lay between the germline ends. Germline V gives CDR1 SGHDT, CDR2 YYEEEE. This CDR3 has 16 residues. The CDR3 sequence is CASSLNRQRVNEKLFF. For the CDR3, the DNA is TGTGCCAGCAGCTTAAATCGGCAGCGGGTGAATGAAAAACTGTTTTTT.

V and J are TRBV20-1 and TRBJ1-2; 9 bases fit TRBD1. The ends lost 1 base at V and 8 bases at J; junction bases unmatched: 2. CDR1 DFQATT and CDR2 SNEGSKA come from the germline V gene (reference sequence). The length of the CDR3 is 12 residues. The CDR3 reads CSARGQGGGYTF. The CDR3 bases are TGCAGTGCTAGAGGACAGGGGGGAGGCTACACCTTC.

This clonotype was counted at least ten times. V and J are TRBV6-5 and TRBJ1-1; TRBD1 might be the D (6 bases). V lost 6 bases and J lost 10, with 15 bases in between. The CDR3 has 12 amino acids. The germline V gene has CDR1 MNHEY and CDR2 SVGAGI. Here the CDR3 DNA reads TGTGCCAGCAGCCGTCCGCCCAGGGGAGCTTTCTTT. It translates to CASSRPPRGAFF.

This clonotype was found many times. This sequence joins TRBV12-3 or TRBV12-4 and TRBJ2-7; no reliable D call. The V end was cut by 1 base, the J end by 7 bases, with 11 bases between. This CDR3 has 13 amino acids. The CDR3 sequence: CASSLGSGREQYF. Written as DNA, the CDR3 is TGTGCCAGCAGTTTAGGGTCAGGCCGGGAGCAGTACTTC.

This clonotype showed up just a few times. This chain joins TRBV20-1 and TRBJ2-5; 11 nucleotides match TRBD2. Germline CDR1 and CDR2: DFQATT and SNEGSKA (reference sequence). The CDR3 is made up of 13 amino acids. V gave up 2 bases and J gave up 4 bases; unmatched junction bases: 0. The CDR3 bases are TGCAGTGCTAGACTAGCGGGGGGAGAGACCCAGTACTTC. Amino acid sequence: CSARLAGGETQYF.

V usage is TRBV4-2 and J usage is TRBJ2-7; D uncertain. The CDR3 spans 16 residues. Germline V CDR1 and CDR2: LGHNA, YNFKEQ. Trimming shortened V by 2 bases and J by 4 bases, and 18 bases separated the two germline ends. DNA of the CDR3: TGTGCCAGCAGCCAAAGAACCCATGGCAGCCGGTACGAGCAGTACTTC. This codes for CASSQRTHGSRYEQYF.

CDR3 nucleotide sequence: TGTGCCAGCAGCTTACCCCCGGGTGCTTCCTACGAGCAGTACTTC. This translates into CASSLPPGASYEQYF. The V and J genes are TRBV11-2 and TRBJ2-7; D uncertain. The germline V and J ends were trimmed by 2 bases and 1 base, with 12 bases remaining between them. Looked up from germline, CDR1 is SGHAT and CDR2 is FQNNGV. CDR3 length: 15 residues.